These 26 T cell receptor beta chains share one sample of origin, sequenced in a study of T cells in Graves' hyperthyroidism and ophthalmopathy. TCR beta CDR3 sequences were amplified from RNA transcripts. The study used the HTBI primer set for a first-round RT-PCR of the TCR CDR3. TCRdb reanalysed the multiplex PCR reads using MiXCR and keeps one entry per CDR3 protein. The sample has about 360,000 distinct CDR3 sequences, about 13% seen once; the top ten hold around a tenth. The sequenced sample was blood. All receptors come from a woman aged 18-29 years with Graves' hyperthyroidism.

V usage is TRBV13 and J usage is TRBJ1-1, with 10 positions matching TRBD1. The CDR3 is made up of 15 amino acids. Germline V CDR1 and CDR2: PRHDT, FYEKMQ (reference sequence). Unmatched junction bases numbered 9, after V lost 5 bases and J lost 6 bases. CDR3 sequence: CASSNPTGGRAEAFF. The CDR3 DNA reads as TGTGCCAGCAGCAACCCGACAGGGGGCCGGGCTGAAGCTTTCTTT.

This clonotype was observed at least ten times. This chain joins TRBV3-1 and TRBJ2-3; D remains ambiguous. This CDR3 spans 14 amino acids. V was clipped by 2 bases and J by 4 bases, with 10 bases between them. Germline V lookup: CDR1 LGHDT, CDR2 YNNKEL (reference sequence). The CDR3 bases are TGTGCCAGCAGCCAACAGCCCACTTCAGATACGCAGTATTTT. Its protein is CASSQQPTSDTQYF.

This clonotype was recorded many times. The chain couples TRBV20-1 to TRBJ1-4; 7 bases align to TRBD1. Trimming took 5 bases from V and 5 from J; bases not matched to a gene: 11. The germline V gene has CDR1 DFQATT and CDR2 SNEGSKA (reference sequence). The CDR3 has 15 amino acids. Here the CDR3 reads CSAQTGISQNEKLFF. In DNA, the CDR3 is TGCAGTGCTCAGACAGGGATAAGCCAAAATGAAAAACTGTTTTTT.

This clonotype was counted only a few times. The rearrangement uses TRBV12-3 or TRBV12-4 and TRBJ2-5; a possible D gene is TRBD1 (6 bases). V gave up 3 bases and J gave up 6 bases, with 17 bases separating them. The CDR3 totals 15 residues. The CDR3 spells CASSFLAGATKTQYF. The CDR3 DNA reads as TGTGCCAGCAGTTTCCTGGCAGGGGCCACGAAGACCCAGTACTTC.

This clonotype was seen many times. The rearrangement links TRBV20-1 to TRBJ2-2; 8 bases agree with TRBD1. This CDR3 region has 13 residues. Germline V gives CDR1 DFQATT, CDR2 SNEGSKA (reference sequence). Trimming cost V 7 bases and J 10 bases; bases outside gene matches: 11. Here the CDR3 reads CSVAGTGQSELFF. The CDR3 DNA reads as TGCAGTGTAGCCGGGACAGGTCAGTCGGAGCTGTTTTTT.

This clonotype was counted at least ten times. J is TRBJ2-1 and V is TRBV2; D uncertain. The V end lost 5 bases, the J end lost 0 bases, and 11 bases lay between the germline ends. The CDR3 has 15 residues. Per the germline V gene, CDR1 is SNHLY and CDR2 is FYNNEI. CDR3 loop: CASSPQGNSYNEQFF. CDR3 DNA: TGTGCCAGCAGTCCACAAGGGAACTCCTACAATGAGCAGTTCTTC.

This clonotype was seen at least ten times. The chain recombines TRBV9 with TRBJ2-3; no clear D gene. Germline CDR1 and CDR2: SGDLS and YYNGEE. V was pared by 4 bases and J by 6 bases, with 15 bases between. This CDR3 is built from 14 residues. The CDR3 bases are TGTGCCAGCAGCCCCCGCCTGAGAGAGGATACGCAGTATTTT. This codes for CASSPRLREDTQYF.

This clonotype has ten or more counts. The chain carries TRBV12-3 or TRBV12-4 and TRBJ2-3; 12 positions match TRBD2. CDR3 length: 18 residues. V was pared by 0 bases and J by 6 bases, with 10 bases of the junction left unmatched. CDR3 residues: CASSLAGLAGGPVDTQYF. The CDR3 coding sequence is TGTGCCAGCAGTTTAGCAGGCCTAGCGGGGGGGCCGGTGGATACGCAGTATTTT.

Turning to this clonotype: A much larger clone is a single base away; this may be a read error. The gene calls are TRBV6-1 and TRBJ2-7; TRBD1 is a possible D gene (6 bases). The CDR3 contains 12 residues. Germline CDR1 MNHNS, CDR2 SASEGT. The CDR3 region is CASQTGTYEQHF. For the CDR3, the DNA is TGTGCCAGCCAGACAGGAACCTACGAGCAGCACTTC.

The CDR3 sequence is CASSLGQGAEPQHF. The CDR3 coding sequence is TGTGCCAGCAGCCTGGGACAGGGCGCGGAGCCCCAGCATTTT. The rearrangement uses TRBV5-5 and TRBJ1-5; TRBD1 aligns across 9 bases. Per the germline V gene, CDR1 is SGHKS and CDR2 is YYEKEE (reference sequence). CDR3 size: 14 residues. J lost 8 bases, V lost 4 bases, and 7 bases had no gene match.

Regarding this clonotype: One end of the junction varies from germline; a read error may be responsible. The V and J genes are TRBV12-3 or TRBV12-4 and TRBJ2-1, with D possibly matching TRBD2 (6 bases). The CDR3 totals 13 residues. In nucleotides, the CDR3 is TGTGCCAGCAGTCTCCCGGGGGTCAATGAGCAGCTCTTC. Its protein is CASSLPGVNEQLF.

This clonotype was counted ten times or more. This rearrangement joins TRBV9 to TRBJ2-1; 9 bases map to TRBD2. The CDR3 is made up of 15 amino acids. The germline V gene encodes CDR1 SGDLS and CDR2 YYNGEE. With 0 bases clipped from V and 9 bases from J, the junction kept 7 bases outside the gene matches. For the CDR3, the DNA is TGTGCCAGCAGCGTAGGGGTAGCGGGAGTCCCTGAGCAGTTCTTC. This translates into CASSVGVAGVPEQFF.

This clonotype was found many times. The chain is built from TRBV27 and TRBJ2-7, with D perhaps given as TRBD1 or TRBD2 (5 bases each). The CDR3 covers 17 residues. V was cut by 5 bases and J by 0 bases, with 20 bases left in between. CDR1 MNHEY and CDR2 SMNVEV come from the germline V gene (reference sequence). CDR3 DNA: TGTGCCAGCAGTACTCTCCTCCGAGGGGTTGTCTCCTACGAGCAGTACTTC. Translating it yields CASSTLLRGVVSYEQYF.

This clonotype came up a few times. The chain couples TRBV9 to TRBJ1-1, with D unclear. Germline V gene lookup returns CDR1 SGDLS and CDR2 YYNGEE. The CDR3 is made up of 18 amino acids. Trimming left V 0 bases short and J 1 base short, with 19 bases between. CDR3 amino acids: CASSVGEGPRFPNTEAFF. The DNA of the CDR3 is TGTGCCAGCAGCGTAGGGGAGGGTCCCCGCTTTCCGAACACTGAAGCTTTCTTT.

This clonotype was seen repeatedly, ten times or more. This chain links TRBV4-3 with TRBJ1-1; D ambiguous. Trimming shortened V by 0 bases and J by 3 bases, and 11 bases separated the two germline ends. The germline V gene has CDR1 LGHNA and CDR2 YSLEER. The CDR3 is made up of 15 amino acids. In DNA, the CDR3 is TGCGCCAGCAGCCAAGATTTCGGGCGCGACACTGAAGCTTTCTTT. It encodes CASSQDFGRDTEAFF.

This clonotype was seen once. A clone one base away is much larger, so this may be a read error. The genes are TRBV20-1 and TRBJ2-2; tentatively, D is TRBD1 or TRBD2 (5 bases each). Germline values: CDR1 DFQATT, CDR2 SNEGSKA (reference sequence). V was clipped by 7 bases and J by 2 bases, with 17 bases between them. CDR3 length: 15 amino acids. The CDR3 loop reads CSVAYTGTNTGELFF. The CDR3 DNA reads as TGCAGTGTTGCCTACACTGGGACCAACACCGGGGAGCTGTTTTTT.

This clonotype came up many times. The CDR3 protein is CASSTRTASYEQYF. The CDR3 DNA reads as TGTGCCAGCAGTACTAGGACAGCCTCCTACGAGCAGTACTTC. The genes are TRBV6-1 and TRBJ2-7; D might be TRBD1 (6 bases). The CDR3 spans 14 residues. Germline assignment: CDR1 MNHNS and CDR2 SASEGT. V was pared by 5 bases and J by 0 bases, with 11 bases between.

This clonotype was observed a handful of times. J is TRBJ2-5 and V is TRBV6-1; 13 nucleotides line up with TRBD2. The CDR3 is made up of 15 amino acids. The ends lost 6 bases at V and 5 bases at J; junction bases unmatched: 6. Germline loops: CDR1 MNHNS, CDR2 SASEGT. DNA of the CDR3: TGTGCCAGCAGCCGGACTAGCGGGGGTGGGGAGACCCAGTACTTC. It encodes CASSRTSGGGETQYF.

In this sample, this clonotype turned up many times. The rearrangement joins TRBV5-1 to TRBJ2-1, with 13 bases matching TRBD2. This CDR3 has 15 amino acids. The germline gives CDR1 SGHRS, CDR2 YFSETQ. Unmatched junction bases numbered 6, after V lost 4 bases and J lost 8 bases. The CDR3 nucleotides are TGCGCCAGCAGCCTCGGACTAGCGGGGGAGGATGAGCAGTTCTTC. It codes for CASSLGLAGEDEQFF.

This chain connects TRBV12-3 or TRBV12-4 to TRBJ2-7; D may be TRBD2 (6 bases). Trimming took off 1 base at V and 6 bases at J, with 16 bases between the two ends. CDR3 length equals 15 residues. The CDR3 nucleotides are TGTGCCAGCAGTTTAGGGGCTAGCGCTCCCTCCGAGCAGTACTTC. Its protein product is CASSLGASAPSEQYF.

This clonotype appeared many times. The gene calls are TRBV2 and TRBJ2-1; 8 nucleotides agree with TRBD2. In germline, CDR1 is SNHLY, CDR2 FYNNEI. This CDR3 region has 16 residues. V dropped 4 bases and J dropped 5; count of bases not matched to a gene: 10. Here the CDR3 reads CASSARGGLRNNEQFF. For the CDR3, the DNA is TGTGCCAGCAGTGCTCGGGGGGGCCTTCGGAACAATGAGCAGTTCTTC.

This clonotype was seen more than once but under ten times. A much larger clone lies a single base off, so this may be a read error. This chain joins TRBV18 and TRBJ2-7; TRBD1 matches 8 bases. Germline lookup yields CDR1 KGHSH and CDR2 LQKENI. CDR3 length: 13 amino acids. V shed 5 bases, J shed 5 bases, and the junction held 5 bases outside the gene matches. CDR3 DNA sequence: TGTGCCAGCTCAGGACAGGGTCCCGACGAGCAGTACTTC. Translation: CASSGQGPDEQYF.

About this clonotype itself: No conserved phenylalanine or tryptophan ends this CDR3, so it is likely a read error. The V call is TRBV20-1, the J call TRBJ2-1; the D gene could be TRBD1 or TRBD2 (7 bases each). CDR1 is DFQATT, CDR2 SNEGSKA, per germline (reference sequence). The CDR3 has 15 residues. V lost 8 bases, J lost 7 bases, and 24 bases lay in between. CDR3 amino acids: CSQNRGGGWVNEQFS. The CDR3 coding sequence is TGCAGTCAGAACAGGGGAGGGGGCTGGGTTAATGAGCAGTTCTCC.

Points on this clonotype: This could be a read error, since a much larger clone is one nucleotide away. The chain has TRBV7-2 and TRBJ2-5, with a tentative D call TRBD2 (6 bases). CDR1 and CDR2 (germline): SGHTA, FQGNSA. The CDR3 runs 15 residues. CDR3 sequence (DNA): TGTGCCAGCAGTTCCGCCGGGGGATACCAAGAGGCCCAGTACTTC. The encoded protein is CASSSAGGYQEAQYF.

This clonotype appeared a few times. The CDR3 sequence is CASSLILTGRNEKLFF. In DNA form, the CDR3 reads TGTGCCAGCAGCCTTATCCTAACAGGACGTAATGAAAAACTGTTTTTT. The chain employs TRBV7-9 and TRBJ1-4; the D gene is possibly TRBD1 (5 bases). V was pared by 5 bases and J by 4 bases, with 17 bases between. Germline V gene sequence: CDR1 SEHNR, CDR2 FQNEAQ (reference sequence). The CDR3 loop spans 16 amino acids.

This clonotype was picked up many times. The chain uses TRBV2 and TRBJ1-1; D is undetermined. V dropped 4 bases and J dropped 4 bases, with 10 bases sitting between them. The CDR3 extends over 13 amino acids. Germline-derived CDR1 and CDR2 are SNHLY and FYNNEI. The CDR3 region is CASSAVASTEAFF. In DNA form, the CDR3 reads TGTGCCAGCAGTGCAGTGGCGTCCACTGAAGCTTTCTTT.